The 30 T cell receptor beta chains listed next were all sequenced from one sample in a study of blood T cell repertoires in COVID-19. The method was immunoSEQ multiplex PCR; TCRdb's version includes in-frame clones alone and lacks a portion of them. The data contain 110,000 to 150,000 clones, about four fifths of them singletons. The sample was peripheral blood. Receptors originate from a man between 65 and 85 years old who had recovered from COVID-19.

The chain uses TRBV6-5 and TRBJ2-7; maybe TRBD2 (5 bases). V shed 6 bases and J shed 2 bases, with 11 bases lying between them. Germline V CDR1 and CDR2: MNHEY, SVGAGI. CDR3 length: 13 residues. CDR3 loop: CASSNSVAYEQYF. As DNA, the CDR3 is TGTGCCAGCAGCAATAGCGTGGCCTACGAGCAGTACTTC.

Notes on this clone: At one boundary the junction diverges from the germline segment, which might be a read error. This CDR3 is CASSDSSGQSYEQYF. CDR3 coding DNA: TGTGCCAGCAGTGACTCTAGCGGGCAGTCCTACGAGCAGTACTTC. The chain uses TRBV6-5 and TRBJ2-7; 8 positions match TRBD2. The germline V gene encodes CDR1 MNHEY and CDR2 SVGAGI. This CDR3 is 15 amino acids long.

This clone was counted once. In nucleotides, the CDR3 is TGCAGCGTTGAAGATCATACAGGGGAAGATACGCAGTATTTT. This gives the protein CSVEDHTGEDTQYF. The chain uses TRBV29-1 and TRBJ2-3; 7 nucleotides align to TRBD1. The CDR3 runs to 14 residues. V shed 0 bases, J shed 5 bases, and the junction held 5 bases outside the gene matches. The germline gives CDR1 SQVTM, CDR2 ANQGSEA.

V and J are TRBV10-3 and TRBJ2-2; 14 bases match TRBD2. V shed 8 bases and J 5 bases; nucleotides not matched to a gene: 4. CDR1 is ENHRY, CDR2 SYGVKD, per germline. The CDR3 runs to 15 residues. The CDR3 region is CAIGTSGRGTGELFF. The CDR3 bases are TGTGCCATCGGGACTAGCGGGAGAGGAACCGGGGAGCTGTTTTTT.

The CDR3: CAWSFGGEQFF. The CDR3 coding sequence is TGTGCCTGGAGTTTCGGAGGTGAGCAGTTCTTC. This rearrangement joins TRBV30 to TRBJ2-1; possible D gene TRBD2, 5 bases. The V gene's germline CDR1 is GTSNPN and CDR2 SVGIG (reference sequence). The CDR3 consists of 11 residues. Trimming removed 2 bases at V and 9 bases at J, with 8 bases between.

This clone was counted a single time. CDR3 protein: CASSLTRGTLEFF. Written as DNA, the CDR3 is TGTGCCAGCAGTTTAACTCGCGGGACGTTGGAGTTCTTC. This chain links TRBV27 with TRBJ2-1, with a possible D match to TRBD2 (6 bases). Trimming removed 2 bases from V and 14 bases from J, with 16 bases in between. The CDR3 sequence is 13 residues long. The germline CDR1 and CDR2 sequences are MNHEY and SMNVEV (reference sequence).

The V and J genes are TRBV5-1 and TRBJ2-1, with D unclear. CDR1 and CDR2 from the germline V gene are SGHRS and YFSETQ. V gave up 4 bases and J gave up 8 bases, with 13 bases separating them. CDR3 size: 13 residues. The CDR3 region is CASSPEVVHEQFF. In DNA form, the CDR3 reads TGCGCCAGCAGCCCAGAGGTAGTACATGAGCAGTTCTTC.

The DNA for the CDR3 is TGCGCCAGCAGCTTATGGGGCCAAGGGACTGAAGCTTTCTTT. Residues: CASSLWGQGTEAFF. V usage is TRBV5-1 and J usage is TRBJ1-1; D possibly corresponds to TRBD1 (5 bases). CDR1 is SGHRS and CDR2 is YFSETQ in the germline V gene. V lost 2 bases, J lost 5 bases, and 13 bases lay in between. The CDR3 is 14 residues long.

The sample holds a few counts of this clone. The chain links TRBV2 to TRBJ2-5, with D possibly matching TRBD1 (6 bases). The CDR3 runs 13 residues. Trimming removed 6 bases at V and 2 bases at J, with 10 bases between. Per the germline V gene, CDR1 is SNHLY and CDR2 is FYNNEI. The CDR3 nucleotides read TGTGCCAGCAGCCGCGGACAGCAAGAGACCCAGTACTTC. As protein: CASSRGQQETQYF. Variable domain in full (rest from reference TRBV2 and TRBJ2-5): EPEVTQTPSHQVTQMGQEVILRCVPISNHLYFYWYRQILGQKVEFLVSFYNNEISEKSEIFDDQFSVERPDGSNFTLKIRSTKLEDSAMYFCASSRGQQETQYFGPGTRLLVL.

The chain is built from TRBV27 and TRBJ2-3, with TRBD1 matching over 7 bases. J was trimmed by 4 bases and V by 9 bases; bases with no gene match: 10. The CDR3 covers 14 residues. Germline values: CDR1 MNHEY, CDR2 SMNVEV (reference sequence). CDR3 coding DNA: TGTGCCAGTGGAGACAGGGCCGGTGCAGATACGCAGTATTTT. Its translation is CASGDRAGADTQYF.

A few counts support this clone. J is TRBJ2-1 and V is TRBV7-8; possible D gene TRBD1, 6 bases. The CDR3 has 16 amino acids. CDR1 and CDR2 from the germline V gene are SGHVS and FQNEAQ. V lost 0 bases to trimming and J lost 7 bases, with 16 bases between them. As DNA, the CDR3 is TGTGCCAGCAGCTTAGCGCCCGGAACAGGGCCTAATGAGCAGTTCTTC. Translated, it gives CASSLAPGTGPNEQFF.

The chain links TRBV30 to TRBJ2-5, with 7 bases matching TRBD2. Trimming removed 0 bases from V and 1 base from J; junction bases left unmatched: 2. Germline V gene sequence: CDR1 GTSNPN, CDR2 SVGIG (reference sequence). The CDR3 loop spans 14 amino acids. This chain's CDR3 is CAWSVGGSQETQYF. The CDR3 DNA reads TGTGCCTGGAGTGTAGGCGGGAGCCAAGAGACCCAGTACTTC.

The rearrangement joins TRBV18 to TRBJ2-7; 11 positions agree with TRBD1. The ends lost 5 bases at V and 5 bases at J; junction bases unmatched: 8. Germline-derived CDR1 and CDR2 are KGHSH and LQKENI. The CDR3 runs 15 residues. CDR3 DNA: TGTGCCAGCTCATCGCTAAGGGGACAGGGGGACGAGCAGTACTTC. This encodes CASSSLRGQGDEQYF.

This chain joins TRBV30 and TRBJ2-1, with 7 bases aligning to TRBD2. V trimming: 3 bases; J trimming: 6 bases; junction bases outside the gene matches: 8. The germline V gene encodes CDR1 GTSNPN and CDR2 SVGIG (reference sequence). This CDR3 spans 14 amino acids. The CDR3 DNA follows: TGTGCCTGGAGCTACCTTGGGGAGGGCAATGAGCAGTTCTTC. Translation gives CAWSYLGEGNEQFF. Variable domain in full (rest from reference TRBV30 and TRBJ2-1): SQTIHQWPATLVQPVGSPLSLECTVEGTSNPNLYWYRQAAGRGLQLLFYSVGIGQISSEVPQNLSASRPQDRQFILSSKKLLLSDSGFYLCAWSYLGEGNEQFFGPGTRLTVL.

This clone was seen a single time. The rearrangement joins TRBV25-1 to TRBJ2-7; TRBD2 agrees at 7 bases. The CDR3 is made up of 15 amino acids. Germline loops: CDR1 MGHDK, CDR2 SYGVNS. V trimming: 5 bases; J trimming: 3 bases; junction bases outside the gene matches: 10. DNA of the CDR3: TGTGCCAGCAGTCCGGGCGCGGGAGCGTTCTACGAGCAGTACTTC. Its protein is CASSPGAGAFYEQYF.

V is TRBV29-1 and J is TRBJ2-3; D possibly corresponds to TRBD1 (5 bases). CDR1 SQVTM and CDR2 ANQGSEA come from the germline V gene. V gave up 7 bases and J gave up 4 bases, with 15 bases separating them. The CDR3 runs to 13 residues. The CDR3 here is CSARQTSADTQYF. The CDR3 DNA is TGCAGCGCCCGACAGACGTCTGCAGATACGCAGTATTTT.

The V and J genes are TRBV10-1 and TRBJ2-7; tentatively, D is TRBD1 (6 bases). The germline V gene encodes CDR1 WNHNN and CDR2 SYGVQD (reference sequence). The CDR3 has 12 residues. V lost 2 bases and J 6 bases, leaving 8 bases between the germline ends. The CDR3, as DNA: TGCGCCAGCAGTGAGCTCAGGGGCGAGCAGTACTTC. It codes for CASSELRGEQYF.

The chain carries TRBV30 and TRBJ1-6; no firm D call. Trimming removed 0 bases at V and 0 bases at J, with 9 bases between. Germline loops: CDR1 GTSNPN, CDR2 SVGIG (reference sequence). CDR3 length: 16 residues. In nucleotides, the CDR3 is TGTGCCTGGAGTGTAGCCGGGAGCTCCTATAATTCACCCCTCCACTTT. Residues: CAWSVAGSSYNSPLHF.

The chain combines TRBV5-1 with TRBJ2-7; weak D call: TRBD2 (6 bases). The CDR3 length is 14 residues. Germline CDR1 reads SGHRS; CDR2 reads YFSETQ. Between the trimmed V and J ends, which lost 0 bases and 2 bases, there was a span of 9 bases. The CDR3 region is CASSLAGGAYEQYF. The CDR3 DNA is TGCGCCAGCAGCTTGGCCGGCGGGGCCTACGAGCAGTACTTC. Drawing the rest from reference TRBV5-1 and TRBJ2-7, the complete variable domain is KAGVTQTPRYLIKTRGQQVTLSCSPISGHRSVSWYQQTPGQGLQFLFEYFSETQRNKGNFPGRFSGRQFSNSRSEMNVSTLELGDSALYLCASSLAGGAYEQYFGPGTRLTVT.

This sequence joins TRBV4-1 and TRBJ1-1, with a possible D match to TRBD1 (5 bases). The germline gives CDR1 MGHRA, CDR2 YSYEKL. There are 16 residues in the CDR3. V lost 3 bases and J 0 bases, leaving 14 bases between the germline ends. The CDR3 sequence is CASSQWTLMMNTEAFF. For the CDR3, the DNA is TGCGCCAGCAGCCAGTGGACATTGATGATGAACACTGAAGCTTTCTTT.

DNA for the CDR3: TGTGCCAGCAGCCCGGGGGGGCATTTCTCTGGAAACACCATATATTTT. Translation gives CASSPGGHFSGNTIYF. This rearrangement joins TRBV5-8 to TRBJ1-3; possible D gene TRBD1, 6 bases. The ends were cut back, 4 bases at V and 0 bases at J, with 14 bases in the middle. CDR1 is SGHTS, CDR2 YDEGEE, per germline. The CDR3 consists of 16 residues.

The genes are TRBV3-1 (or the pseudogene TRBV3-2) and TRBJ2-3; D is possibly TRBD2 (6 bases). The germline V gene encodes CDR1 LGHDT and CDR2 YNNKEL (reference sequence). V shed 2 bases and J shed 5 bases, with 14 bases lying between them. The CDR3 runs to 15 residues. CDR3 coding DNA: TGTGCCAGCAGCCAATGGGCGGGGCGGGAAGATACGCAGTATTTT. It is translated as CASSQWAGREDTQYF.

This clone has a count of ten or more. The chain links TRBV4-1 to TRBJ1-4; D is uncertain. The CDR3 is 17 amino acids. Between the trimmed V and J ends, which lost 0 bases and 7 bases, there was a span of 18 bases. The germline V gene has CDR1 MGHRA and CDR2 YSYEKL. The CDR3 loop is CASSQDVGKGGGEKLFF. The CDR3 bases are TGCGCCAGCAGCCAAGATGTCGGAAAGGGAGGAGGTGAAAAACTGTTTTTT.

The rearrangement links TRBV4-1 to TRBJ2-1; 7 bases are a match to TRBD2. This CDR3 contains 16 residues. Germline V CDR1 and CDR2: MGHRA, YSYEKL. The J segment lost 4 bases and the V segment lost 0 bases, leaving 6 bases of the junction unmatched. The CDR3 spells CASSQDGAGVYNEQFF. CDR3 DNA: TGCGCCAGCAGCCAAGACGGGGCGGGAGTGTACAATGAGCAGTTCTTC.

The CDR3: CASSTSGRAVNEQFF. In DNA form, the CDR3 reads TGTGCCAGCAGTACTAGCGGGAGGGCCGTGAATGAGCAGTTCTTC. The V call is TRBV9, the J call TRBJ2-1, with 13 bases that match TRBD2. The CDR3 is made up of 15 amino acids. V dropped 5 bases and J dropped 7; count of bases not matched to a gene: 6. Germline CDR1 SGDLS, CDR2 YYNGEE.

The chain is built from TRBV19 and TRBJ2-2, with D possibly being TRBD2 (5 bases). V dropped 3 bases and J dropped 0 bases, with 8 bases sitting between them. The CDR3 sequence is 15 residues long. Looked up from germline, CDR1 is LNHDA and CDR2 is SQIVND (reference sequence). The CDR3 loop reads CASSMQLANTGELFF. CDR3 coding DNA: TGTGCCAGTAGTATGCAACTAGCGAACACCGGGGAGCTGTTTTTT. The whole variable domain, filled in from reference TRBV19 and TRBJ2-2, reads DGGITQSPKYLFRKEGQNVTLSCEQNLNHDAMYWYRQDPGQGLRLIYYSQIVNDFQKGDIAEGYSVSREKKESFPLTVTSAQKNPTAFYLCASSMQLANTGELFFGEGSRLTVL.

This clone was recorded once. The chain combines TRBV11-2 with TRBJ1-1; D may be TRBD1 (5 bases). V gave up 3 bases and J gave up 3 bases, with 17 bases separating them. The CDR3 has 16 amino acids. Germline CDR1 SGHAT, CDR2 FQNNGV. The CDR3 region has the DNA TGTGCCAGCAGCTTCAGGGTAAGGGGCGTCGACACTGAAGCTTTCTTT. It translates to CASSFRVRGVDTEAFF.

The chain joins TRBV7-2 to TRBJ1-5; no reliable D call. V gave up 1 base and J gave up 6 bases, with 10 bases separating them. This CDR3 is 14 amino acids long. The germline CDR1 and CDR2 sequences are SGHTA and FQGNSA. CDR3 region: CASSLGVVSQPQHF. Here the CDR3 DNA reads TGTGCCAGCAGCTTAGGTGTAGTATCTCAGCCCCAGCATTTT.

This chain connects TRBV6-5 to TRBJ2-7; D is possibly TRBD2 (6 bases). The germline gives CDR1 MNHEY, CDR2 SVGAGI. The CDR3 is 14 amino acids. V was trimmed by 3 bases and J by 4 bases, leaving 13 bases between them. This CDR3 reads CASSYRDSAYEQYF. CDR3 bases: TGTGCCAGCAGTTATAGGGACTCAGCTTACGAGCAGTACTTC.

This sequence joins TRBV5-4 and TRBJ2-3; maybe TRBD2 (5 bases). The CDR3 totals 16 residues. Trimming removed 6 bases at V and 3 bases at J, with 20 bases between. The germline V gene has CDR1 SGHNT and CDR2 YYREEE (reference sequence). The CDR3 is CASTDYSRGVTDTQYF. CDR3 DNA: TGTGCCAGCACCGACTACAGTAGAGGCGTTACAGATACGCAGTATTTT.